Listed below are T cell receptor beta chains from one sample, sequenced in a study of cytomegalovirus exposure and HLA in healthy donors. The data were produced by immunoSEQ multiplex PCR, yet TCRdb's version contains in-frame clones alone and is incomplete. There are 89,000 or so clones in the sample; roughly four fifths occur only once, and roughly 5.3% lies in the top ten. Sequencing was done on a sample of PBMCs. These receptors all come from a young woman in good health and CMV-seropositive. Both conserved end residues are part of each CDR3. The order of the fields is J gene, D gene, clone size, V gene, CDR3 protein, CDR3 DNA. The D gene is left open where the match is weak. Clone size is stated in some rows and not others, as once, few, many or a class when expanded.

J: TRBJ2-5
D: TRBD2
size: .
V: TRBV19
CDR3: CASSIWLAGGETQYF
DNA: TGTGCCAGTAGTATATGGCTAGCGGGGGGAGAGACCCAGTACTTC

J: TRBJ2-5
D: .
size: .
V: TRBV27
CDR3: CASSLAASAAQYF
DNA: TGTGCCAGCAGTTTAGCGGCCTCCGCGGCTCAGTACTTC

J: TRBJ2-4
D: TRBD2
size: few
V: TRBV5-6
CDR3: CASSSSGGAGIQYF
DNA: TGTGCCAGCAGCTCTAGCGGGGGGGCGGGCATTCAGTACTTC

J: TRBJ2-3
D: TRBD2
size: few
V: TRBV7-8
CDR3: CASSSQGGRATDTQYF
DNA: TGTGCCAGCAGCTCACAAGGCGGGAGGGCCACAGATACGCAGTATTTT

J: TRBJ2-5
D: TRBD2
size: .
V: TRBV29-1
CDR3: CSVRGGSGSTETQYF
DNA: TGCAGCGTTAGGGGGGGCAGCGGGAGTACAGAGACCCAGTACTTC

J: TRBJ2-3
D: TRBD2
size: .
V: TRBV2
CDR3: CASGLADTDTQYF
DNA: TGTGCCAGCGGACTAGCGGACACAGATACGCAGTATTTT

J: TRBJ2-7
D: TRBD2
size: .
V: TRBV27
CDR3: CASSFGTSFEQYF
DNA: TGTGCCAGCAGTTTCGGGACTAGTTTTGAGCAGTACTTC

J: TRBJ1-1
D: .
size: .
V: TRBV5-5
CDR3: CASVQSPGRQSTEAFF
DNA: TGTGCCAGCGTACAGAGCCCCGGCCGACAGAGCACTGAAGCTTTCTTT

J: TRBJ2-7
D: .
size: once
V: TRBV6-1
CDR3: CASSEAEGPDEQYF
DNA: TGTGCCAGCAGTGAAGCGGAGGGGCCGGACGAGCAGTACTTC

J: TRBJ1-2
D: TRBD1
size: .
V: TRBV5-4
CDR3: CASSLAVMDRRRHYGYTF
DNA: TGTGCCAGCAGCTTAGCTGTGATGGACAGGAGGCGCCACTATGGCTACACCTTC

J: TRBJ2-2
D: TRBD1
size: once
V: TRBV19
CDR3: CASSRTGGNTGELFF
DNA: TGTGCCAGTAGTAGAACAGGGGGGAACACCGGGGAGCTGTTTTTT

J: TRBJ2-7
D: TRBD1
size: .
V: TRBV6-5
CDR3: CASILSMGQGGEQYF
DNA: TGTGCCAGCATCCTGTCGATGGGACAGGGGGGGGAGCAGTACTTC

J: TRBJ2-3
D: .
size: .
V: TRBV29-1
CDR3: CSVQRSADTQYF
DNA: TGCAGCGTTCAGCGGAGCGCAGATACGCAGTATTTT

J: TRBJ2-7
D: .
size: .
V: TRBV6-6
CDR3: CASRPGAQGYEQYF
DNA: TGTGCCAGCAGGCCAGGGGCCCAGGGCTACGAGCAGTACTTC

J: TRBJ2-2
D: TRBD2
size: .
V: TRBV5-1
CDR3: CASSLTAGAGGELFF
DNA: TGCGCCAGCAGCTTGACAGCGGGGGCTGGCGGGGAGCTGTTTTTT

J: TRBJ1-2
D: .
size: .
V: TRBV10-2
CDR3: CASSDGGPMGYGYTF
DNA: TGCGCCAGCAGTGATGGGGGCCCAATGGGGTATGGCTACACCTTC

J: TRBJ2-1
D: .
size: .
V: TRBV15
CDR3: CATSRLVTSRDNEQFF
DNA: TGTGCCACCAGCAGACTCGTTACTTCAAGAGACAATGAGCAGTTCTTC

J: TRBJ2-7
D: .
size: .
V: TRBV7-8
CDR3: CASSLTEIYEQYF
DNA: TGTGCCAGCAGCTTGACAGAGATCTACGAGCAGTACTTC

J: TRBJ2-1
D: TRBD1
size: .
V: TRBV19
CDR3: CASKTQGGRKNEQFF
DNA: TGTGCCAGTAAAACACAGGGGGGAAGAAAGAATGAGCAGTTCTTC

J: TRBJ2-3
D: .
size: many
V: TRBV5-1
CDR3: CASSFDLTSTDTQYF
DNA: TGCGCCAGCAGCTTCGATCTAACTAGCACAGATACGCAGTATTTT

J: TRBJ1-2
D: TRBD1
size: .
V: TRBV5-1
CDR3: CASSLVATGDGYTF
DNA: TGCGCCAGCAGCTTGGTCGCGACAGGGGATGGCTACACCTTC

J: TRBJ2-3
D: TRBD1
size: .
V: TRBV2
CDR3: CASSEDRGQVGTQYF
DNA: TGTGCCAGCAGTGAAGATCGGGGACAGGTCGGTACGCAGTATTTT

J: TRBJ2-1
D: .
size: .
V: TRBV10-2
CDR3: CASSELPGTGRSSGDYNEQFF
DNA: TGCGCCAGCAGTGAACTTCCCGGGACAGGGAGATCTAGCGGGGATTACAATGAGCAGTTCTTC

J: TRBJ2-1
D: TRBD2
size: .
V: TRBV9
CDR3: CASSVFGGSNEQFF
DNA: TGTGCCAGCAGCGTATTCGGGGGGTCTAATGAGCAGTTCTTC

J: TRBJ2-5
D: TRBD1
size: .
V: TRBV27
CDR3: CASSSRDRGVETQYF
DNA: TGTGCCAGCAGTTCCCGGGACAGGGGTGTAGAGACCCAGTACTTC

J: TRBJ2-5
D: .
size: .
V: TRBV2
CDR3: CASSDEETQYF
DNA: TGTGCCAGCAGTGACGAGGAGACCCAGTACTTC

J: TRBJ1-1
D: .
size: .
V: TRBV6-5
CDR3: CASRRGPMNTEAFF
DNA: TGTGCCAGCAGACGCGGTCCGATGAACACTGAAGCTTTCTTT

J: TRBJ2-3
D: TRBD2
size: .
V: TRBV5-4
CDR3: CASSFRAGGQGRDTQYF
DNA: TGTGCCAGCAGCTTTCGAGCGGGGGGGCAGGGGCGGGATACGCAGTATTTT

J: TRBJ1-2
D: .
size: .
V: TRBV6-5
CDR3: CASRGNREIYGYTF
DNA: TGTGCCAGCAGAGGGAACAGGGAGATCTATGGCTACACCTTC

J: TRBJ1-1
D: .
size: few
V: TRBV25-1
CDR3: CASRVSTGTLEAFF
DNA: TGTGCCAGCAGAGTGTCAACAGGTACCCTTGAAGCTTTCTTT

J: TRBJ2-7
D: .
size: .
V: TRBV27
CDR3: CASSLTDRAYEQYF
DNA: TGTGCCAGCAGTTTGACAGACCGCGCCTACGAGCAGTACTTC

J: TRBJ1-2
D: TRBD1
size: .
V: TRBV27
CDR3: CASKLTGATSSYGYTF
DNA: TGTGCCAGCAAGCTGACAGGGGCCACCTCTAGTTATGGCTACACCTTC

J: TRBJ1-3
D: .
size: .
V: TRBV2
CDR3: CASSEVAGMVSGNTIYF
DNA: TGTGCCAGCAGTGAAGTAGCGGGGATGGTATCCGGTAACACCATATATTTT

J: TRBJ2-4
D: .
size: .
V: TRBV14
CDR3: CASSQDQPGAKNIQYF
DNA: TGTGCCAGCAGCCAAGATCAGCCAGGGGCCAAAAACATTCAGTACTTC

J: TRBJ1-2
D: .
size: .
V: TRBV6-1
CDR3: CASSVQDRGYGYTF
DNA: TGTGCCAGCAGTGTACAGGACAGAGGCTATGGCTACACCTTC

J: TRBJ2-7
D: .
size: .
V: TRBV4-1
CDR3: CASSQDRDYEQYF
DNA: TGCGCCAGCAGCCAAGATCGGGACTACGAGCAGTACTTC

J: TRBJ2-3
D: TRBD2
size: .
V: TRBV10-3
CDR3: CAIRGLAGPDTQYF
DNA: TGTGCCATCAGGGGACTAGCGGGACCAGATACGCAGTATTTT

J: TRBJ2-5
D: TRBD2
size: .
V: TRBV9
CDR3: CASSVGLAGYQETQYF
DNA: TGTGCCAGCAGCGTAGGACTAGCGGGCTACCAAGAGACCCAGTACTTC

J: TRBJ1-1
D: .
size: .
V: TRBV5-1
CDR3: CASSSTETNTEAFF
DNA: TGCGCCAGCAGCTCGACAGAAACTAACACTGAAGCTTTCTTT

J: TRBJ2-7
D: .
size: .
V: TRBV11-1
CDR3: CASSLVQQDFPYEQYF
DNA: TGTGCCAGCAGCTTAGTCCAGCAGGATTTTCCCTACGAGCAGTACTTC